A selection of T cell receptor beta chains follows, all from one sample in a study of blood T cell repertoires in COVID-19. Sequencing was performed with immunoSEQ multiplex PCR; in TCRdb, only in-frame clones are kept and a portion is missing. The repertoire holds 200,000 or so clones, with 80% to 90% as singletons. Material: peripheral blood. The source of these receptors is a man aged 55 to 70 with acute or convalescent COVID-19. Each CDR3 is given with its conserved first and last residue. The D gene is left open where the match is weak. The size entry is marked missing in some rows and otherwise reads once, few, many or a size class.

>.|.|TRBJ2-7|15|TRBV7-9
TGTGCCAGCAGCTTAGAAGGGGATGCTTCCTACGAGCAGTACTTC
CASSLEGDASYEQYF
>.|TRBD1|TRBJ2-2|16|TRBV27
TGTGCCAGCAGTTTAAATTCGCAGGGGGCTGGCGGGGAGCTGTTTTTT
CASSLNSQGAGGELFF
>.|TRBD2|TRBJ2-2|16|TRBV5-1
TGCGCCAGCAGCGAAGGACTAGCGGGAAACACCGGGGAGCTGTTTTTT
CASSEGLAGNTGELFF
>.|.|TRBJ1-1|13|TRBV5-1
TGCGCCAGCAGCCAAGGGACATTTCCTGAAGCTTTCTTT
CASSQGTFPEAFF
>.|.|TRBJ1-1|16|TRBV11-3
TGTGCCAGCAGCTTAGAGCTCCAGGAGGTGGACACTGAAGCTTTCTTT
CASSLELQEVDTEAFF
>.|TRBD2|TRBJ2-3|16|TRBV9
TGTGCCAGCAGTTTCGAGGGACTAGCGGGAGAGGATACGCAGTATTTT
CASSFEGLAGEDTQYF
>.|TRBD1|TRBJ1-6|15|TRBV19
TGTGCCAGTAGTCTCACAGGGGATCAGGATTCACCCCTCCACTTT
CASSLTGDQDSPLHF
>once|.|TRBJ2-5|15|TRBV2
TGTGCCAGCAGTTCTCAGACTGGAGTTTGGGAGACCCAGTACTTC
CASSSQTGVWETQYF
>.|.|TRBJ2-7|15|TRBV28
TGTGCCAGCACTCTCGGAGACAAGCCAGGGTACGAGCAGTACTTC
CASTLGDKPGYEQYF
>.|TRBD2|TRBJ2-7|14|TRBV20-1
TGCAGTGCTAGTCTGGCGGGAGCGTCCTACGAGCAGTACTTC
CSASLAGASYEQYF
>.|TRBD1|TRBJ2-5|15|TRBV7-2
TGTGCCAGCAGCAGGGTGGCAGGGGGCGTTGAGACCCAGTACTTC
CASSRVAGGVETQYF
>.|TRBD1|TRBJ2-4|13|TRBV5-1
TGCGCCAGCAGCTTGGACAGGGGAAGCATTCAGTACTTC
CASSLDRGSIQYF
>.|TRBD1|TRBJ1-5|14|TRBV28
TGTGCCAGCAGCCTAGGGACAGCTAATCAGCCCCAGCATTTT
CASSLGTANQPQHF